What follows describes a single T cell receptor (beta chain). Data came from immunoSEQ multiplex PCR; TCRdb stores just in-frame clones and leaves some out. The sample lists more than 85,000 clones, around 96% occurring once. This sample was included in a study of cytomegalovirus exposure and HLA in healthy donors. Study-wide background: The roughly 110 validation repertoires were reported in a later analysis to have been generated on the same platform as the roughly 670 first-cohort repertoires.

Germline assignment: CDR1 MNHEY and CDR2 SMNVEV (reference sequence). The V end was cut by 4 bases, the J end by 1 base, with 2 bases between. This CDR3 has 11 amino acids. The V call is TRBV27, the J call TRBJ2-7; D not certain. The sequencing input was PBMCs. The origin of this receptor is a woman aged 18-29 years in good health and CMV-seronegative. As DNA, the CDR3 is TGTGCCAGCAGTTCTTCCTACGAGCAGTACTTC. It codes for CASSSSYEQYF.